This record concerns one TCR beta chain sequence. Its antigen is not identified. CDR1 is SGHDT, CDR2 YYEEEE, per germline. The trim removed 2 bases at V and 5 bases at J, leaving 6 bases unmatched. This CDR3 contains 14 residues. The PCR made use of 60 Vbeta and 13 Jbeta primers. The protocol was immunoSEQ multiplex PCR, while the TCRdb copy is restricted to in-frame clones and leaves out a portion. The table has about 160,000 clones, 60% to 80% seen once. Participants comprised healthy donors of bone marrow. These data belong to a study of cytomegalovirus exposure and HLA in healthy donors. Notes on the study in general: TCR beta sequences reportedly predicted most subjects' HLA-A and HLA-B alleles accurately. Presence/absence analyses assumed roughly uniform sequencing depth across donors, which may not hold.

This TCR came from a woman under 40 in good health and CMV-seronegative. Input material: PBMCs. The chain is built from TRBV5-6 and TRBJ2-5; 7 bases are a match to TRBD1. This chain's CDR3 is CASSFMTGMETQYF. In DNA, the CDR3 is TGTGCCAGCAGCTTCATGACAGGGATGGAGACCCAGTACTTC.